Included here is one TCR beta chain sequence, with context. Its antigen is currently unknown. The entry originates in a study of cytotoxic CD8 clonotypes in ibrutinib-treated CLL. Overall study findings and caveats: Sampling times (in sustained-remission versus progressing patients) were not the same.

Target depth was 1 in 200,000 to 1 in 1 million T cells, about 10x per clonotype. Method: immunoSEQ multiplex PCR; TCRdb's copy keeps in-frame clones and lacks some. Among 250,000 to 350,000 clones listed, less than 85% were seen once. Trimming took 5 bases from V and 4 from J; bases not matched to a gene: 5. The germline gives CDR1 SGHTA, CDR2 FQGNSA. The CDR3 is 15 residues long. Around 1.8 micrograms of genomic DNA (from cryopreserved PBMCs) were used for TCR beta libraries. Sequenced material: PBMCs, taken at disease progression, from a patient treated with ibrutinib. The clonotype comes from a human donor with chronic lymphocytic leukemia. The chain is built from TRBV7-2 and TRBJ2-3; 11 bases are a match to TRBD1. CDR3 protein: CASSLWGQGADTQYF. CDR3 nucleotides: TGTGCCAGCAGCCTCTGGGGACAGGGGGCAGATACGCAGTATTTT.